These 25 T cell receptor beta chains share one sample of origin, sequenced in a study of blood T cell repertoires in COVID-19 (dated by TCRdb to the early 2020s). The library was built by means of the immunoSEQ multiplex PCR assay. TCRdb provides this immuneACCESS table in a form limited to in-frame rearrangements. Some clones are lacking; in checked studies, under half of them reflect an unresolved V gene, and why the rest are absent is not known. This sample gives about 480,000 clones in total; 89% of them show up just once. The ten largest clones take up about 1% of the sample. Sequenced material: peripheral blood. Every receptor here comes from a man aged 18 to 30 with COVID-19, enrolled during active disease.

This clone appeared once. The rearrangement links TRBV27 to TRBJ1-1; 12 bases align to TRBD1. The germline V gene encodes CDR1 MNHEY and CDR2 SMNVEV (reference sequence). CDR3 size: 17 residues. The V and J ends lost 5 bases and 1 base, in that order; junction bases with no gene match: 8. The CDR3 region is CASSNRDRGLRNTEAFF. The CDR3 DNA reads as TGTGCCAGCAGTAACCGGGACAGGGGGCTGCGGAACACTGAAGCTTTCTTT.

A remark on this clone: Relative to the germline gene, one junction end is altered; a read error may explain this. V usage is TRBV19 and J usage is TRBJ2-5, with 8 bases matching TRBD2. This CDR3 spans 17 amino acids. In germline, CDR1 is LNHDA, CDR2 SQIVND (reference sequence). The CDR3 DNA is TGTGCCAGCAGTATAGGTACTGCGGGGGGCCCCCAAGAGACCCAGTACTTC. This encodes CASSIGTAGGPQETQYF.

This chain connects TRBV18 to TRBJ1-4; 7 positions agree with TRBD1. Per the germline V gene, CDR1 is KGHSH and CDR2 is LQKENI. The CDR3 covers 13 residues. With V trimmed by 6 bases and J by 8 bases, 6 bases remained unmatched. DNA for the CDR3: TGTGCCAGCTCCGAGGGACAGACAGAAAAACTGTTTTTT. This gives the protein CASSEGQTEKLFF.

The rearrangement links TRBV7-9 to TRBJ2-7; D remains unclear. Looked up from germline, CDR1 is SEHNR and CDR2 is FQNEAQ (reference sequence). CDR3 length: 11 amino acids. V was cut by 2 bases and J by 6 bases, with 5 bases left in between. The CDR3 DNA reads as TGTGCCAGCAGCTTAAGCGCCGAGCAGTACTTC. It specifies CASSLSAEQYF.

The V and J genes are TRBV12-1 and TRBJ2-7; the D call TRBD1 from the table was never checked on the DNA. TRBV12-1 is listed as a pseudogene. The CDR3 is 16 residues long. The CDR3 DNA follows: TGTGCCAGCAGCCCCTTAACAGGGGGGATCACCTACGAGCAGTACTTC. Protein sequence: CASSPLTGGITYEQYF.

The rearrangement links TRBV27 to TRBJ1-6, with D possibly TRBD1 on 5 matching bases. V lost 3 bases, J lost 7 bases, and 10 bases lay in between. The CDR3 loop spans 14 amino acids. The germline gives CDR1 MNHEY, CDR2 SMNVEV (reference sequence). CDR3 protein: CASSFGGLNSPLHF. As DNA, the CDR3 is TGTGCCAGCAGTTTCGGGGGGTTAAATTCACCCCTCCACTTT.

The chain couples TRBV5-5 to TRBJ2-5, with 8 positions matching TRBD2. Trimming removed 6 bases from V and 4 bases from J; junction bases left unmatched: 5. This CDR3 has 13 residues. Germline V gene data show CDR1 as SGHKS and CDR2 as YYEKEE (reference sequence). The CDR3 reads CASTPLAGETQYF. In DNA form, the CDR3 reads TGTGCCAGCACCCCTCTAGCGGGAGAGACCCAGTACTTC.

The chain carries TRBV25-1 and TRBJ2-6, with TRBD1 matching over 9 bases. The CDR3 is 18 residues long. Trimming removed 4 bases from V and 0 bases from J; junction bases left unmatched: 7. Germline V gene data show CDR1 as MGHDK and CDR2 as SYGVNS. CDR3 amino acids: CASSAGTGKSSGANVLTF. CDR3 nucleotides: TGTGCCAGCAGTGCCGGGACAGGGAAGAGCTCTGGGGCCAACGTCCTGACTTTC.

This clone was detected once. The chain links TRBV24-1 to TRBJ2-5; D gene uncertain. Per the germline V gene, CDR1 is KGHDR and CDR2 is SFDVKD. V lost 5 bases and J 5 bases, leaving 8 bases between the germline ends. The CDR3 extends over 12 amino acids. This CDR3 reads CATSVTGETQYF. The CDR3, as DNA: TGTGCCACCAGTGTGACTGGGGAGACCCAGTACTTC.

The V and J genes are TRBV19 and TRBJ1-5, with 8 positions matching TRBD1. The junction had 5 bases not matched to a gene; V was cut back by 8 bases and J by 2 bases. In germline, CDR1 is LNHDA, CDR2 SQIVND (reference sequence). This CDR3 region has 14 residues. The CDR3: CASSDRGRNQPQHF. In nucleotides, the CDR3 is TGTGCCAGTTCAGACAGGGGACGCAATCAGCCCCAGCATTTT.

This clone appeared a single time. The chain uses TRBV3-1 (or the pseudogene TRBV3-2) and TRBJ1-3, with D possibly TRBD1 on 6 matching bases. This CDR3 contains 13 residues. V lost 4 bases to trimming and J lost 5 bases, with 9 bases between them. CDR1 is LGHDT and CDR2 is YNNKEL in the germline V gene (reference sequence). The CDR3 DNA reads as TGTGCCAGCAGCCTCGGGGACAGAAACACCATATATTTT. Translation gives CASSLGDRNTIYF.

J is TRBJ1-1 and V is TRBV9; 7 positions agree with TRBD1. Germline CDR1 reads SGDLS; CDR2 reads YYNGEE. The CDR3 loop spans 15 amino acids. Trimming cost V 1 base and J 1 base; bases outside gene matches: 4. The CDR3 DNA sequence: TGTGCCAGCAGCGTATGGGACAGTGGGAACACTGAAGCTTTCTTT. This sequence encodes CASSVWDSGNTEAFF.

This clone is a singleton in its sample. The rearrangement uses TRBV6-5 and TRBJ1-1, with 8 bases matching TRBD1. The V segment lost 6 bases and the J segment 8 bases; nucleotides outside the gene matches: 11. CDR1 and CDR2 from the germline V gene are MNHEY and SVGAGI. The CDR3 extends over 14 amino acids. Here the CDR3 DNA reads TGTGCCAGCAGCGGGACAGGCCTCCATCAGGAAGCTTTCTTT. Its translation is CASSGTGLHQEAFF.

The rearrangement uses TRBV6-5 and TRBJ2-2; weak D call: TRBD2 (5 bases). Deletions cut 0 bases from V and 10 bases from J, with 15 bases between. CDR1 is MNHEY, CDR2 SVGAGI, per germline. This CDR3 comprises 15 residues. CDR3 residues: CASSYSRAPPEELFF. The CDR3 nucleotides read TGTGCCAGCAGTTACTCGAGGGCACCTCCCGAGGAGCTGTTTTTT.

The rearrangement joins TRBV5-4 to TRBJ2-6; tentative D call: TRBD1 (5 bases). The ends were cut back, 0 bases at V and 4 bases at J, with 14 bases in the middle. The germline CDR1 and CDR2 sequences are SGHNT and YYREEE (reference sequence). The CDR3 consists of 17 residues. DNA for the CDR3: TGTGCCAGCAGCTTGGGGTCAGGGCAGTTAGGGGCCAACGTCCTGACTTTC. Amino acids: CASSLGSGQLGANVLTF.

This rearrangement joins TRBV11-2 to TRBJ1-4; D remains unclear. With 3 bases removed from V and 8 bases from J, the gap between germline ends came to 19 bases. CDR1 is SGHAT and CDR2 is FQNNGV in the germline V gene. This CDR3 is built from 16 residues. This chain's CDR3 is CASSLVTGSRGEKLFF. The CDR3 coding sequence is TGTGCCAGCAGCTTGGTAACCGGGTCCAGAGGGGAAAAACTGTTTTTT.

V and J are TRBV27 and TRBJ2-4; 7 bases line up with TRBD2. This CDR3 region has 14 residues. The ends lost 5 bases at V and 3 bases at J; junction bases unmatched: 4. In germline, CDR1 is MNHEY, CDR2 SMNVEV (reference sequence). CDR3 amino acids: CASSPAGDKNIQYF. CDR3 DNA sequence: TGTGCCAGCAGTCCTGCGGGGGACAAAAACATTCAGTACTTC.

In its sample, this clone was seen once. The V gene is TRBV5-5, the J gene TRBJ2-1; the match to TRBD2 covers 12 bases. Germline V gives CDR1 SGHKS, CDR2 YYEKEE (reference sequence). CDR3 size: 14 residues. Trimming cost V 7 bases and J 4 bases; bases outside gene matches: 3. The CDR3: CASAGLAGYNEQFF. The CDR3 nucleotides read TGTGCCAGCGCAGGACTAGCGGGGTACAATGAGCAGTTCTTC.

The J gene is TRBJ1-2, the V gene TRBV6-5; TRBD1 aligns across 9 bases. J lost 6 bases, V lost 7 bases, and 9 bases had no gene match. This CDR3 comprises 14 residues. CDR1 is MNHEY, CDR2 SVGAGI, per germline. The CDR3 nucleotides read TGTGCCAGCACCCAGACAGGGGGAGGAGATGGCTACACCTTC. It is translated as CASTQTGGGDGYTF.

CDR3 sequence: CASSPDRGEETQYF. CDR3 in DNA: TGTGCCAGCAGTCCCGACAGGGGGGAAGAGACCCAGTACTTC. The rearrangement uses TRBV2 and TRBJ2-5, with 9 nucleotides matching TRBD1. Unmatched junction bases numbered 4, after V lost 5 bases and J lost 3 bases. Germline assignment: CDR1 SNHLY and CDR2 FYNNEI. This CDR3 spans 14 amino acids.

The chain has TRBV5-1 and TRBJ2-1; TRBD2 matches 8 bases. The CDR3 totals 14 residues. The J segment lost 7 bases and the V segment lost 3 bases, leaving 6 bases of the junction unmatched. Germline V gene sequence: CDR1 SGHRS, CDR2 YFSETQ. CDR3 bases: TGCGCCAGCAGCTGGACCGGGAGGGTAAATGAGCAGTTCTTC. This gives the protein CASSWTGRVNEQFF. Based on the CDR3 plus reference TRBV5-1 and TRBJ2-1, the full variable domain is KAGVTQTPRYLIKTRGQQVTLSCSPISGHRSVSWYQQTPGQGLQFLFEYFSETQRNKGNFPGRFSGRQFSNSRSEMNVSTLELGDSALYLCASSWTGRVNEQFFGPGTRLTVL.

The V gene is TRBV19, the J gene TRBJ1-2; TRBD1 agrees at 7 bases. The germline CDR1 and CDR2 sequences are LNHDA and SQIVND (reference sequence). The CDR3 contains 15 residues. Trimming at V came to 5 bases and at J to 3 bases, leaving 9 bases not matched to a gene. Here the CDR3 reads CASSPVDRLDYGYTF. CDR3 nucleotide sequence: TGTGCCAGTAGTCCTGTGGACAGGCTGGACTATGGCTACACCTTC.

This chain joins TRBV11-2 and TRBJ2-1, with TRBD2 matching over 14 bases. In germline, CDR1 is SGHAT, CDR2 FQNNGV. The CDR3 sequence is 20 residues long. Trimming at V came to 0 bases and at J to 7 bases, leaving 14 bases not matched to a gene. DNA for the CDR3: TGTGCCAGCAGCTTAGATAGTACCCCCGGGACTAGCGGGAGATCTAATGAGCAGTTCTTC. Protein sequence: CASSLDSTPGTSGRSNEQFF.

The chain carries TRBV7-6 and TRBJ2-7, with D possibly TRBD1 on 6 matching bases. Trimming removed 5 bases from V and 3 bases from J, with 20 bases in between. The CDR3 contains 16 residues. Germline V CDR1 and CDR2: SGHVS, FNYEAQ. In DNA form, the CDR3 reads TGTGCCAGCAGCCTTCGACAGGTACACGGAGTCTACGAGCAGTACTTC. Translating it yields CASSLRQVHGVYEQYF.

V and J are TRBV5-4 and TRBJ1-1; 9 bases agree with TRBD1. Germline V gene lookup returns CDR1 SGHNT and CDR2 YYREEE (reference sequence). V lost 3 bases to trimming and J lost 0 bases; unmatched junction nucleotides: 15. The CDR3 consists of 19 residues. CDR3: CASSYRGRGYQGMNTEAFF. The CDR3 coding sequence is TGTGCCAGCAGCTACAGGGGGCGCGGGTATCAGGGGATGAACACTGAAGCTTTCTTT.